The next 20 T cell receptor beta chains were all read from a single sample in a study of blood T cell repertoires in COVID-19. Data came from immunoSEQ multiplex PCR; TCRdb stores just in-frame clones and leaves some out. The table lists 250,000 or so clones, roughly four fifths of them singletons. Material: peripheral blood. Receptors originate from a woman aged 80 or over with acute or convalescent COVID-19.

The V and J genes are TRBV3-1 (or the pseudogene TRBV3-2) and TRBJ1-2; TRBD1 matches 10 bases. This CDR3 spans 12 amino acids. V shed 4 bases and J 13 bases; nucleotides not matched to a gene: 6. CDR1 is LGHDT and CDR2 is YNNKEL in the germline V gene (reference sequence). CDR3 amino acids: CASSLRDRGSTF. CDR3 DNA sequence: TGTGCCAGCAGCCTGCGGGACAGGGGTAGCACCTTC.

The chain combines TRBV7-2 with TRBJ2-3; D might be TRBD2 (5 bases). The CDR3 contains 14 residues. Germline V gene lookup returns CDR1 SGHTA and CDR2 FQGNSA. V dropped 0 bases and J dropped 2 bases, with 6 bases sitting between them. CDR3 protein: CASSLAEVTDTQYF. CDR3 in DNA: TGTGCCAGCAGCTTAGCGGAGGTCACAGATACGCAGTATTTT.

This clone appeared a single time. The chain employs TRBV4-2 and TRBJ1-4, with D unclear. Trimming left V 3 bases short and J 8 bases short, with 7 bases between. Germline CDR1 and CDR2: LGHNA and YNFKEQ. The CDR3 totals 12 residues. CDR3 amino acids: CASSQREEKLFF. The CDR3 DNA follows: TGTGCCAGCAGCCAGCGAGAGGAAAAACTGTTTTTT.

This chain links TRBV5-4 with TRBJ2-7; TRBD1 matches at 8 bases. CDR1 and CDR2 from the germline V gene are SGHNT and YYREEE (reference sequence). The junction had 6 bases not matched to a gene; V was cut back by 4 bases and J by 6 bases. The CDR3 sequence is 13 residues long. Written as DNA, the CDR3 is TGTGCCAGCAGCACAGACAGGGGTGGCGAGCAGTACTTC. This encodes CASSTDRGGEQYF.

This chain connects TRBV25-1 to TRBJ1-2; possibly TRBD1 for D (6 bases). With 1 base removed from V and 4 bases from J, the gap between germline ends came to 16 bases. The CDR3 is made up of 16 amino acids. CDR1 and CDR2 (germline): MGHDK, SYGVNS. CDR3 nucleotides: TGTGCCAGCAGTGAATTGAAAGCAGGGGTGGGCTATGGCTACACCTTC. It encodes CASSELKAGVGYGYTF.

This clone showed up just a few times. This rearrangement joins TRBV2 to TRBJ1-4, with D maybe TRBD1 (5 bases). CDR3 length: 15 residues. Germline V gene lookup returns CDR1 SNHLY and CDR2 FYNNEI. Deletions cut 5 bases from V and 3 bases from J, with 13 bases between. The chain's CDR3 is CASSFLGGANEKLFF. The CDR3 coding sequence is TGTGCCAGCAGTTTCCTCGGGGGAGCTAATGAAAAACTGTTTTTT.

This clone has ten or more counts. The J gene is TRBJ2-1, the V gene TRBV7-9; 7 bases match TRBD2. V shed 5 bases and J 3 bases; nucleotides not matched to a gene: 7. The CDR3 is 15 amino acids. CDR1 is SEHNR, CDR2 FQNEAQ, per germline (reference sequence). CDR3 sequence (DNA): TGTGCCAGCAGCGATAGCCTAGCGGACTACAATGAGCAGTTCTTC. Its protein is CASSDSLADYNEQFF.

The V call is TRBV6-5, the J call TRBJ1-6; D gene unclear. This CDR3 comprises 15 residues. Trimming took 6 bases from V and 10 from J, leaving 19 bases between them. Germline V gene sequence: CDR1 MNHEY, CDR2 SVGAGI. The CDR3 DNA is TGTGCCAGCAGCCCCACGAGGTTGAGCGGATCACCCCTCCACTTT. Amino acid sequence: CASSPTRLSGSPLHF.

V gene TRBV7-9 combines with J gene TRBJ2-6; D unclear. This CDR3 contains 16 residues. The ends were cut back, 1 base at V and 0 bases at J, with 7 bases in the middle. Germline CDR1 is SEHNR and CDR2 is FQNEAQ (reference sequence). As DNA, the CDR3 is TGTGCCAGCAGCTTAGAGAGGCCCTCTGGGGCCAACGTCCTGACTTTC. This encodes CASSLERPSGANVLTF.

In this sample, this clone turned up a few times. The chain carries TRBV19 and TRBJ1-5; 10 bases agree with TRBD1. Trimming cost V 5 bases and J 5 bases; bases outside gene matches: 6. Per germline, CDR1 LNHDA and CDR2 SQIVND (reference sequence). This CDR3 spans 15 amino acids. CDR3 nucleotide sequence: TGTGCCAGTAGTCAGGGACAGGGGTACGATCAGCCCCAGCATTTT. It translates to CASSQGQGYDQPQHF. Full variable domain (remainder filled in from reference TRBV19 and TRBJ1-5): DGGITQSPKYLFRKEGQNVTLSCEQNLNHDAMYWYRQDPGQGLRLIYYSQIVNDFQKGDIAEGYSVSREKKESFPLTVTSAQKNPTAFYLCASSQGQGYDQPQHFGDGTRLSIL.

The chain joins TRBV7-3 to TRBJ2-1, with 15 bases matching TRBD2. The length of the CDR3 is 19 residues. Germline V gene data show CDR1 as SGHTA and CDR2 as FQGTGA. V lost 4 bases and J lost 8; bases outside the gene matches: 15. The CDR3 protein is CASSSRQAPGLAGGHEQFF. The CDR3 DNA sequence: TGTGCCAGCAGCTCGAGACAGGCTCCGGGACTAGCGGGAGGTCATGAGCAGTTCTTC. Using reference TRBV7-3 and TRBJ2-1 for the parts outside the CDR3, the full variable domain is GAGVSQTPSNKVTEKGKYVELRCDPISGHTALYWYRQSLGQGPEFLIYFQGTGAADDSGLPNDRFFAVRPEGSVSTLKIQRTERGDSAVYLCASSSRQAPGLAGGHEQFFGPGTRLTVL.

The chain uses TRBV4-1 and TRBJ1-4; 7 nucleotides agree with TRBD1. The CDR3 is 16 residues long. The germline gives CDR1 MGHRA, CDR2 YSYEKL. V shed 0 bases and J 5 bases; nucleotides not matched to a gene: 6. The CDR3 protein is CASSQETSTGNEKLFF. DNA of the CDR3: TGCGCCAGCAGCCAAGAGACTTCGACAGGGAATGAAAAACTGTTTTTT.

The chain couples TRBV6-5 to TRBJ1-4; TRBD1 matches 9 bases. V lost 0 bases, J lost 6 bases, and 2 bases stayed unmatched. The CDR3 covers 15 residues. Germline CDR1 MNHEY, CDR2 SVGAGI. The CDR3 nucleotides read TGTGCCAGCAGTTACTCTGGGACAGGGTATGAAAAACTGTTTTTT. It yields the protein CASSYSGTGYEKLFF.

V and J are TRBV5-1 and TRBJ2-7; D is possibly TRBD1 (5 bases). CDR1 SGHRS and CDR2 YFSETQ come from the germline V gene. The CDR3 covers 14 residues. V shed 4 bases and J shed 3 bases, with 14 bases lying between them. The CDR3 DNA is TGCGCCAGCAGCCTGGGCCGACAGAGCTACGAGCAGTACTTC. Translating it yields CASSLGRQSYEQYF.

The rearrangement uses TRBV6-1 and TRBJ1-6; D not resolved. There are 17 residues in the CDR3. CDR1 and CDR2 from the germline V gene are MNHNS and SASEGT. V gave up 3 bases and J gave up 5 bases, with 17 bases separating them. For the CDR3, the DNA is TGTGCCAGCAGTGAGGCGGCCTGGGGAGGGAATAATTCACCCCTCCACTTT. It specifies CASSEAAWGGNNSPLHF.

The CDR3 DNA follows: TGTGCCAGTAGTATTCCCCAGGCTAACTATGGCTACACCTTC. Residues: CASSIPQANYGYTF. The genes are TRBV19 and TRBJ1-2; D ambiguous. The CDR3 extends over 14 amino acids. Germline V CDR1 and CDR2: LNHDA, SQIVND (reference sequence). V gave up 3 bases and J gave up 0 bases, with 8 bases separating them.

The gene calls are TRBV5-4 and TRBJ2-3; D possibly corresponds to TRBD1 (5 bases). Per germline, CDR1 SGHNT and CDR2 YYREEE (reference sequence). CDR3 length equals 14 residues. The V end lost 2 bases, the J end lost 4 bases, and 11 bases lay between the germline ends. In DNA, the CDR3 is TGTGCCAGCAGCTTCCAGGGAAGCCCAGATACGCAGTATTTT. Translating gives CASSFQGSPDTQYF.

The chain carries TRBV15 and TRBJ1-4, with 7 bases identical to TRBD1. Germline V gives CDR1 LNHNV, CDR2 YYDKDF (reference sequence). V was pared by 0 bases and J by 5 bases, with 15 bases of the junction left unmatched. The CDR3 runs 19 residues. The CDR3 nucleotides read TGTGCCACCAGCAGAGATCCTCTTTGGTATCGGGACAGCAATGAAAAACTGTTTTTT. Translation gives CATSRDPLWYRDSNEKLFF.

CDR3 amino acids: CASSFGTGTGGSGANVLTF. The CDR3 nucleotides are TGTGCCAGCAGCTTTGGGACCGGGACAGGGGGCTCTGGGGCCAACGTCCTGACTTTC. The chain carries TRBV11-3 and TRBJ2-6; 11 positions agree with TRBD1. V gave up 3 bases and J gave up 0 bases; unmatched junction bases: 7. Germline V CDR1 and CDR2: SGHNT, YENEEA. The CDR3 spans 19 residues.

This chain connects TRBV11-2 to TRBJ2-3; D possibly corresponds to TRBD2 (5 bases). With 1 base removed from V and 3 bases from J, the gap between germline ends came to 14 bases. The germline V gene encodes CDR1 SGHAT and CDR2 FQNNGV. This CDR3 is built from 16 residues. This CDR3 reads CASSLGGRTGTDTQYF. The CDR3 coding sequence is TGTGCCAGCAGCTTAGGAGGCAGGACGGGGACAGATACGCAGTATTTT.